This entry lists 6 T cell receptor beta chains sequenced from one sample in a study of neurological immune-mediated disorders. TCRdb itself ran the 5' RACE reads through MiXCR, one entry per CDR3 protein. The table has about 74,000 distinct CDR3 sequences, 4% to 6% seen once; the top ten hold just under 7.5%. The sample comprised PBMCs. Receptors were obtained from a man aged 18 to 30 with multiple sclerosis.

This clonotype has only a few counts. One end of the junction does not line up with germline, which may come from a read error. This chain uses TRBV14 with TRBJ1-6; no firm D call. Germline CDR1 is SGHDN and CDR2 is FVKESK. The CDR3 is made up of 12 amino acids. CDR3 region: CASSYLGRPLNF. In DNA form, the CDR3 reads TGTGCCAGCAGCTACCTCGGTAGACCCCTCAACTTT.

This clonotype occurred many times. The V and J genes are TRBV20-1 and TRBJ2-2; 10 nucleotides line up with TRBD1. Germline V gives CDR1 DFQATT, CDR2 SNEGSKA (reference sequence). This CDR3 spans 14 amino acids. V shed 2 bases, J shed 7 bases, and the junction held 4 bases outside the gene matches. DNA of the CDR3: TGCAGTGCTAGACCCGGGACAGGGGTCGGGGAGCTGTTTTTT. It encodes CSARPGTGVGELFF.

There are many counts of this clonotype. The CDR3 loop reads CASSSLPTGRMGYTF. The CDR3 nucleotides read TGTGCCAGCAGTTCCCTCCCGACAGGGCGTATGGGCTACACCTTC. The V call is TRBV27, the J call TRBJ1-2, with 7 bases matching TRBD1. The CDR3 runs to 15 residues. The J segment lost 8 bases and the V segment lost 4 bases, leaving 13 bases of the junction unmatched. CDR1 is MNHEY, CDR2 SMNVEV, per germline (reference sequence).

This clonotype was seen at least ten times. The genes are TRBV9 and TRBJ2-2, with TRBD2 identical over 14 bases. Trimming took 5 bases from V and 2 from J; bases not matched to a gene: 5. This CDR3 has 17 residues. Germline CDR1 SGDLS, CDR2 YYNGEE. The CDR3 reads CASRGTSGGPNTGELFF. The CDR3 region has the DNA TGTGCCAGCAGAGGGACTAGCGGGGGTCCCAACACCGGGGAGCTGTTTTTT. Looking up the rest from reference TRBV9 and TRBJ2-2 gives the full variable domain: DSGVTQTPKHLITATGQRVTLRCSPRSGDLSVYWYQQSLDQGLQFLIQYYNGEERAKGNILERFSAQQFPDLHSELNLSSLELGDSALYFCASRGTSGGPNTGELFFGEGSRLTVL.

A few counts support this clonotype. The V gene is TRBV7-8, the J gene TRBJ2-1; D is perhaps TRBD2 (5 bases). In germline, CDR1 is SGHVS, CDR2 FQNEAQ. The CDR3 consists of 15 residues. V dropped 5 bases and J dropped 7 bases, with 18 bases sitting between them. The CDR3 spells CASSPQPGTSNEQFF. The CDR3 DNA sequence: TGTGCCAGCAGCCCGCAACCGGGAACTTCAAATGAGCAGTTCTTC.

In the case of this clonotype: A read error may explain this, as a much larger clone is one base away. The gene calls are TRBV20-1 and TRBJ2-3, with a weak D call TRBD2 (6 bases). The ends were cut back, 3 bases at V and 2 bases at J, with 12 bases in the middle. The CDR3 length is 14 residues. Germline V gene lookup returns CDR1 DFQATT and CDR2 SNEGSKA (reference sequence). The CDR3 DNA reads as TGCAGTGCTAGCGGGGGTTTATCCACAGATACGCAGTATTTT. This sequence encodes CSASGGLSTDTQYF.